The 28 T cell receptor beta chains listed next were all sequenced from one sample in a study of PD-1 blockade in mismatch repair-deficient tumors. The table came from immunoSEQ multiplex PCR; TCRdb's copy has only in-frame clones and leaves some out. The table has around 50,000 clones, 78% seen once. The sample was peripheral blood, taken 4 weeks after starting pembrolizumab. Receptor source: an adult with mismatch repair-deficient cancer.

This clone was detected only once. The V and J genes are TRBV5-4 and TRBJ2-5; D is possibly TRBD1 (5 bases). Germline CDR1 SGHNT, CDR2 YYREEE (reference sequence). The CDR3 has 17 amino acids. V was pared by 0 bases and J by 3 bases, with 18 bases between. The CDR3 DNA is TGTGCCAGCAGCTTGGGCCTCAGAGCAGGGTCCGAAGAGACCCAGTACTTC. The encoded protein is CASSLGLRAGSEETQYF.

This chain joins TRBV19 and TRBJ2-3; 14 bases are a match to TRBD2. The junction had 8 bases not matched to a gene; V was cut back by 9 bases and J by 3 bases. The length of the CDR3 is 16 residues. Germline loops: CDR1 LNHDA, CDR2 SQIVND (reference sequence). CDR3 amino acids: CASDGTSGRRTDTQYF. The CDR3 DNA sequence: TGTGCCAGCGACGGGACTAGCGGGAGAAGGACAGATACGCAGTATTTT. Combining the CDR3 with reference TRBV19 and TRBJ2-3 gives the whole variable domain DGGITQSPKYLFRKEGQNVTLSCEQNLNHDAMYWYRQDPGQGLRLIYYSQIVNDFQKGDIAEGYSVSREKKESFPLTVTSAQKNPTAFYLCASDGTSGRRTDTQYFGPGTRLTVL.

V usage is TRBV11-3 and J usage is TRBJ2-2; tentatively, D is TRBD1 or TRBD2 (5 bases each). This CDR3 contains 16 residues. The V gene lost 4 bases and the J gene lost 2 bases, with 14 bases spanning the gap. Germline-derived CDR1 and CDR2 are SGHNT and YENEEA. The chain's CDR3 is CASSSTGAVNTGELFF. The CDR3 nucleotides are TGTGCCAGCAGCTCTACAGGAGCGGTAAACACCGGGGAGCTGTTTTTT.

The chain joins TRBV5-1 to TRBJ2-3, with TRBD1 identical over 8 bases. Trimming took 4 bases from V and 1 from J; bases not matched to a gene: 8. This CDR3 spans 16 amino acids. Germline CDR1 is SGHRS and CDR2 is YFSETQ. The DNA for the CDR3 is TGCGCCAGCAGCCCGGTGGACAGGGTAGGCACAGATACGCAGTATTTT. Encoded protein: CASSPVDRVGTDTQYF.

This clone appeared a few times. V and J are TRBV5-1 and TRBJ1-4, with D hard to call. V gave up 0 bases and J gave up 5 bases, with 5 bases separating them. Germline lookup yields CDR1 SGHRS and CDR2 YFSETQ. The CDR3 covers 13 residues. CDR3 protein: CASSLGQNEKLFF. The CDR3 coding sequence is TGCGCCAGCAGCTTGGGGCAGAATGAAAAACTGTTTTTT.

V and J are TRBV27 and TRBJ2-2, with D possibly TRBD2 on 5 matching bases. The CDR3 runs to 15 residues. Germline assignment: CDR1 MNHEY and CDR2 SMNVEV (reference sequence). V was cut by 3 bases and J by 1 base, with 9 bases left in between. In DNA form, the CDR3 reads TGTGCCAGCAGTTTGAGACTAAAGAACACCGGGGAGCTGTTTTTT. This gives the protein CASSLRLKNTGELFF.

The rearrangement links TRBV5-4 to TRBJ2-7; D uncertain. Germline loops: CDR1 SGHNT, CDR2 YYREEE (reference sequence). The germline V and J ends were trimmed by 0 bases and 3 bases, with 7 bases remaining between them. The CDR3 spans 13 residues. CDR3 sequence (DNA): TGTGCCAGCAGCTTGGGGCCGGGCTACGAGCAGTACTTC. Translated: CASSLGPGYEQYF.

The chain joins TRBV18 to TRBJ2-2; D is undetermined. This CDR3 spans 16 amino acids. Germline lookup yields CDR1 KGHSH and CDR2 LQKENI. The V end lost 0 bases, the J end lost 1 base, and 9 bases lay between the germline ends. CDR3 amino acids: CASSPPGKENTGELFF. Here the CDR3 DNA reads TGTGCCAGCTCACCACCCGGCAAAGAGAACACCGGGGAGCTGTTTTTT.

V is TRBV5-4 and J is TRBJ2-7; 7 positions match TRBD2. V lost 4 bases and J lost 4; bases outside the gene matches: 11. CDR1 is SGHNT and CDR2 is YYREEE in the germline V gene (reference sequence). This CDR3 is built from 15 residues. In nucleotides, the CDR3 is TGTGCCAGCAGCCCTGGACTAGGGGTTGAGTACGAGCAGTACTTC. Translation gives CASSPGLGVEYEQYF. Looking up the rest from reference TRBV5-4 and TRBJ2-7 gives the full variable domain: ETGVTQSPTHLIKTRGQQVTLRCSSQSGHNTVSWYQQALGQGPQFIFQYYREEENGRGNFPPRFSGLQFPNYSSELNVNALELDDSALYLCASSPGLGVEYEQYFGPGTRLTVT.

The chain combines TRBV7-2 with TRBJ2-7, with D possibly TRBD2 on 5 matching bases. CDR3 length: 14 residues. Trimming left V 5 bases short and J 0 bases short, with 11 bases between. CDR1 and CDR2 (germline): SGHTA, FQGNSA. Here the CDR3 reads CASSPQRSSYEQYF. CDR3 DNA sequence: TGTGCCAGCAGCCCCCAGCGGAGCTCCTACGAGCAGTACTTC.

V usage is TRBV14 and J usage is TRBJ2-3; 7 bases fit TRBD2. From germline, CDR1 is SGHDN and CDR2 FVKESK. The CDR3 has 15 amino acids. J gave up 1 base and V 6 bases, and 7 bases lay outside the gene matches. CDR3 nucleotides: TGTGCCAGCAGTCTGTTAGCGGGTGGCACAGATACGCAGTATTTT. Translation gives CASSLLAGGTDTQYF.

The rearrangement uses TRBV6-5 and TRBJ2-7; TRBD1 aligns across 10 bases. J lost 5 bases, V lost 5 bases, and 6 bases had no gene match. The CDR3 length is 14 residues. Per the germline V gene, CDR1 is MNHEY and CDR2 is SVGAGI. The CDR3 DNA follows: TGTGCCAGCAGTATTCCGGGACAGGGGAACGAGCAGTACTTC. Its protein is CASSIPGQGNEQYF.

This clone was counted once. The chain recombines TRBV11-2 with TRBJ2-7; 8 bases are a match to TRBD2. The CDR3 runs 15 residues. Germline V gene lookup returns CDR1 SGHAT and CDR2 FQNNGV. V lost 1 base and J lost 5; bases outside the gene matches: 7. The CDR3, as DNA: TGTGCCAGCAGCTTAGCTGGGCTAGCGGGCGACGAGCAGTACTTC. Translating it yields CASSLAGLAGDEQYF.

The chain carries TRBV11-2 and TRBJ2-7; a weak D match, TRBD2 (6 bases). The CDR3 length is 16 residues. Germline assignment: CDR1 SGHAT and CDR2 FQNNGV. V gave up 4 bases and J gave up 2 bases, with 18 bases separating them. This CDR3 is CASSSNRGVLPYEQYF. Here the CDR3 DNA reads TGTGCCAGCAGCTCCAATCGCGGGGTACTCCCCTACGAGCAGTACTTC.

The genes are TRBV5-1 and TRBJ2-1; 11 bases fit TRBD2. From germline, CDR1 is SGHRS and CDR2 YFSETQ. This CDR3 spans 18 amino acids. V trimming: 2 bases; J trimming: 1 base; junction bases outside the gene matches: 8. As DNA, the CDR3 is TGCGCCAGCAGCTTACCTCTAGCGGGAGGCCCTTCCTACAATGAGCAGTTCTTC. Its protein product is CASSLPLAGGPSYNEQFF. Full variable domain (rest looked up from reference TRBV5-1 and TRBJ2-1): KAGVTQTPRYLIKTRGQQVTLSCSPISGHRSVSWYQQTPGQGLQFLFEYFSETQRNKGNFPGRFSGRQFSNSRSEMNVSTLELGDSALYLCASSLPLAGGPSYNEQFFGPGTRLTVL.

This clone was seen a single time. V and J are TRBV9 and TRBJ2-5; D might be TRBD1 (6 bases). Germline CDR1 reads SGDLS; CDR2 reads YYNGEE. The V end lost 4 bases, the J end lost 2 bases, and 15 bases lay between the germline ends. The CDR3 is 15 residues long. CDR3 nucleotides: TGTGCCAGCAGCAACTCCGGGACAACGCAAGAGACCCAGTACTTC. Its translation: CASSNSGTTQETQYF.

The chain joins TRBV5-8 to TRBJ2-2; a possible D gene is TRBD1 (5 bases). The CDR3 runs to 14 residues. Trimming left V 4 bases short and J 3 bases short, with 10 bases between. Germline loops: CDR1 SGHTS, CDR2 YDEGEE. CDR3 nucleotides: TGTGCCAGCAGCCGGTTCAGGGACACCGGGGAGCTGTTTTTT. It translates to CASSRFRDTGELFF.

In DNA, the CDR3 is TGTGCCAGCAGCTTGGTCCGGGTTAGCGGGAGGCTTCCCTCCTACAATGAGCAGTTCTTC. Residues: CASSLVRVSGRLPSYNEQFF. The genes are TRBV5-4 and TRBJ2-1; 10 nucleotides agree with TRBD2. In germline, CDR1 is SGHNT, CDR2 YYREEE (reference sequence). With 0 bases clipped from V and 0 bases from J, the junction kept 12 bases outside the gene matches. The CDR3 is 20 amino acids.

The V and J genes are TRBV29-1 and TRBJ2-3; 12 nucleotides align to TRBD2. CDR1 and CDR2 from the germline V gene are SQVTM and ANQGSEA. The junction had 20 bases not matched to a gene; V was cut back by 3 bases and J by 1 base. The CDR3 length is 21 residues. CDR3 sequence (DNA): TGCAGCGTTGATGTTTGGATCCAGTGGCTAGCGGGAGGGCAGGGCACAGATACGCAGTATTTT. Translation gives CSVDVWIQWLAGGQGTDTQYF.

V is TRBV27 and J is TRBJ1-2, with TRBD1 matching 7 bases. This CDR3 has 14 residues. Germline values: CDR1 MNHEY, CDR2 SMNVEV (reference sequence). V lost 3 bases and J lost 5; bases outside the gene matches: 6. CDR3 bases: TGTGCCAGCAGTTTGAGGGAGGGGGCTTATGGCTACACCTTC. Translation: CASSLREGAYGYTF.

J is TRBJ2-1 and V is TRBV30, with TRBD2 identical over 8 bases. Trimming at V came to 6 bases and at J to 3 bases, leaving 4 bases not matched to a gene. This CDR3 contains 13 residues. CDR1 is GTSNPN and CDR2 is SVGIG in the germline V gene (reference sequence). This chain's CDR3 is CACRLAGYNEQFF. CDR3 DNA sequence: TGTGCCTGTCGTCTAGCGGGCTACAATGAGCAGTTCTTC.

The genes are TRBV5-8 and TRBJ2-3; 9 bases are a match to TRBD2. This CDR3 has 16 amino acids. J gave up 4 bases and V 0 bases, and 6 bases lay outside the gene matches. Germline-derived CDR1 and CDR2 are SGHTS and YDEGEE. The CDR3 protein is CASSLDAGGSADTQYF. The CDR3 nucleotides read TGTGCCAGCAGCTTGGACGCGGGAGGGTCAGCAGATACGCAGTATTTT. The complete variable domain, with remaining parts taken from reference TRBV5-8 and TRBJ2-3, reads EAGVTQSPTHLIKTRGQQATLRCSPISGHTSVYWYQQALGLGLQFLLWYDEGEERNRGNFPPRFSGRQFPNYSSELNVNALELEDSALYLCASSLDAGGSADTQYFGPGTRLTVL.

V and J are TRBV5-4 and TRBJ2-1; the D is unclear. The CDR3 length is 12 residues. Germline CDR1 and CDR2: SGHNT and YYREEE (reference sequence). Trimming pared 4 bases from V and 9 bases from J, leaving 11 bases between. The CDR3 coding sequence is TGTGCCAGCAGCCAAGAAGGCAGTGAGCAGTTCTTC. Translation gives CASSQEGSEQFF.

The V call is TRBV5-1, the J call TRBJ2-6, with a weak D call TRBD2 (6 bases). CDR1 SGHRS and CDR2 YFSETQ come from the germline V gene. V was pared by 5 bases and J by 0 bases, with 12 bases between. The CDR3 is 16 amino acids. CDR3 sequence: CASRRDLSSGANVLTF. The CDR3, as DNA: TGCGCCAGCAGGCGGGACTTGAGCTCTGGGGCCAACGTCCTGACTTTC.

This CDR3 reads CASSLDNYGYTF. The CDR3 DNA sequence: TGTGCCAGCAGCTTGGACAACTATGGCTACACCTTC. The gene calls are TRBV7-9 and TRBJ1-2; no clear D. The ends were cut back, 3 bases at V and 2 bases at J, with 4 bases in the middle. Per the germline V gene, CDR1 is SEHNR and CDR2 is FQNEAQ (reference sequence). The CDR3 runs 12 residues.

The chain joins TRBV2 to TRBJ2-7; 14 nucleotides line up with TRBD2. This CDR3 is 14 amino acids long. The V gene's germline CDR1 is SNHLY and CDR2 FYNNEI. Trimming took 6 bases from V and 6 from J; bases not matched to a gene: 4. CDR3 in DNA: TGTGCCAGCAGGGGGGGGACTAGCGGGGGCGAGCAGTACTTC. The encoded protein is CASRGGTSGGEQYF.

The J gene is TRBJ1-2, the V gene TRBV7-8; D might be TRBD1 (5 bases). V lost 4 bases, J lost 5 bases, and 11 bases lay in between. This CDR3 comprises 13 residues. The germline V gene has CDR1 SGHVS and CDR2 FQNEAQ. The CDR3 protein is CASSSQGVYGYTF. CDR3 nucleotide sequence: TGTGCCAGCAGCTCACAAGGGGTTTATGGCTACACCTTC. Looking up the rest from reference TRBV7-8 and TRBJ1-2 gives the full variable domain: GAGVSQSPRYKVAKRGQDVALRCDPISGHVSLFWYQQALGQGPEFLTYFQNEAQLDKSGLPSDRFFAERPEGSVSTLKIQRTQQEDSAVYLCASSSQGVYGYTFGSGTRLTVV.

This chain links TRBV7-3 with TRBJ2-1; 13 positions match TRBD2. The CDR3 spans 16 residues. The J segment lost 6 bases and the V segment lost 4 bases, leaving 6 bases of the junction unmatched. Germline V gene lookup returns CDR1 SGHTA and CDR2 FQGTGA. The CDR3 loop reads CASSSLAGGRFNEQFF. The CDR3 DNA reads TGTGCCAGCAGCTCACTAGCGGGAGGGAGGTTCAATGAGCAGTTCTTC.